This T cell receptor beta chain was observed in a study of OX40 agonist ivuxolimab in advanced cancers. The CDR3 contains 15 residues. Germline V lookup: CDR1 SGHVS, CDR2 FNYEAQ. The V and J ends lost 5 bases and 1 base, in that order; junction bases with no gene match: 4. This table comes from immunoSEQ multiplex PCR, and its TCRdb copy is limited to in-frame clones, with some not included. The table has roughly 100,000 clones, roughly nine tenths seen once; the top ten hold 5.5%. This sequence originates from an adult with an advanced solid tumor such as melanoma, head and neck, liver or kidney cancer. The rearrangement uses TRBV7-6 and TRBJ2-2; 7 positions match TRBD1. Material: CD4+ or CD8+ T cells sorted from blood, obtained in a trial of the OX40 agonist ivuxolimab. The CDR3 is CASSEGQLNTGELFF. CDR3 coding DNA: TGTGCCAGCAGCGAGGGACAGTTGAACACCGGGGAGCTGTTTTTT.